A selection of T cell receptor beta chains follows, all from one sample in a study of a mutant IDH1 vaccine in newly diagnosed glioma. Assay: immunoSEQ multiplex PCR; the TCRdb copy retains only in-frame clones and omits some. The repertoire has around 37,000 clones, just under 80% of them found once; the top ten carry less than 9.5%. The sequenced sample was PBMCs, obtained from a glioma patient treated with radiotherapy, temozolomide or both. Source of these receptors: a man aged 35 to 55 with glioma. Some clones in this sample may be carry-over from other donors' samples. Both conserved end residues are part of each CDR3. The order of the fields is CDR3 length, J gene, clone size, V gene, D gene, CDR3 DNA, CDR3 protein. D genes are given only for firm matches. The size entry is marked missing in some rows and otherwise reads once, few, many or a size class.

len: 16
j_gene: TRBJ2-5
abundance: -
v_gene: TRBV7-6
d_gene: TRBD2
CDR3nt: TGTGCCAGCAGCTTAGCCGGACTGGGAGGGCAAGAGACCCAGTACTTC
CDR3aa: CASSLAGLGGQETQYF

len: 14
j_gene: TRBJ1-6
abundance: -
v_gene: TRBV27
d_gene: -
CDR3nt: TGTGCCAGCAGCCTTTACACAGGGAATTCACCCCTCCACTTT
CDR3aa: CASSLYTGNSPLHF

len: 14
j_gene: TRBJ2-2
abundance: -
v_gene: TRBV28
d_gene: -
CDR3nt: TGTGCCAGCGGTGAGGGGGGCGGCACCGGGGAGCTGTTTTTT
CDR3aa: CASGEGGGTGELFF

len: 11
j_gene: TRBJ1-3
abundance: -
v_gene: TRBV7-9
d_gene: -
CDR3nt: TGTGCCAGCAGCCGATGGAACACCATATATTTT
CDR3aa: CASSRWNTIYF

len: 13
j_gene: TRBJ1-6
abundance: -
v_gene: TRBV4-3
d_gene: -
CDR3nt: TGCGCCAGCAGCCAACACCTGAATTCACCCCTCCACTTT
CDR3aa: CASSQHLNSPLHF

len: 16
j_gene: TRBJ2-5
abundance: -
v_gene: TRBV30
d_gene: -
CDR3nt: TGTGCCTGGAGTTTCCCTTCCGTCTCCGTAGACGGGACCCAGTACTTC
CDR3aa: CAWSFPSVSVDGTQYF

len: 13
j_gene: TRBJ2-7
abundance: -
v_gene: TRBV5-6
d_gene: -
CDR3nt: TGTGCCAGCAGCTGGGCCAGGGCGGACGAGCAGTACTTC
CDR3aa: CASSWARADEQYF

len: 14
j_gene: TRBJ1-2
abundance: few
v_gene: TRBV30
d_gene: TRBD1
CDR3nt: TGTGCCTGGAGTCGACGACAGGGGGCAAGTGGCTACACCTTC
CDR3aa: CAWSRRQGASGYTF

len: 16
j_gene: TRBJ2-7
abundance: -
v_gene: TRBV29-1
d_gene: -
CDR3nt: TGCAGCGTTGAATTGGGGGCTAGCGTCGACCCCTACGAGCAGTACTTC
CDR3aa: CSVELGASVDPYEQYF

len: 16
j_gene: TRBJ2-5
abundance: -
v_gene: TRBV5-1
d_gene: TRBD1
CDR3nt: TGCGCCAGCAGCTTCCGACAGGGCCCCGGGCGAGAGACCCAGTACTTC
CDR3aa: CASSFRQGPGRETQYF

len: 14
j_gene: TRBJ2-1
abundance: -
v_gene: TRBV30
d_gene: -
CDR3nt: TGTGCCTGGATTAACGGGCGGGCTTTCGATGAGCAGTTCTTC
CDR3aa: CAWINGRAFDEQFF

len: 13
j_gene: TRBJ2-2
abundance: -
v_gene: TRBV29-1
d_gene: TRBD1
CDR3nt: TGCAGCGTCCGGGACAGGGTGACCGGGGAGCTGTTTTTT
CDR3aa: CSVRDRVTGELFF

len: 16
j_gene: TRBJ2-7
abundance: -
v_gene: TRBV5-6
d_gene: -
CDR3nt: TGTGCCAGCAGCTACCCCTTCGGTACTGTAGCCTACGAGCAGTACTTC
CDR3aa: CASSYPFGTVAYEQYF

len: 13
j_gene: TRBJ2-1
abundance: -
v_gene: TRBV4-1
d_gene: -
CDR3nt: TGCGCCAGCAGCCAAGATGGAGGGACGCCCCTGTTCTTC
CDR3aa: CASSQDGGTPLFF

len: 15
j_gene: TRBJ1-2
abundance: -
v_gene: TRBV18
d_gene: TRBD1
CDR3nt: TGTGCCAGCTCACCTTCCGCTAGACAGGGGGACGACTACACCTTC
CDR3aa: CASSPSARQGDDYTF

len: 16
j_gene: TRBJ1-2
abundance: -
v_gene: TRBV30
d_gene: -
CDR3nt: TGTGCCTGGAGTCCCCTAGGGGGGGCGACCCGATATGGCTACACCTTC
CDR3aa: CAWSPLGGATRYGYTF

len: 11
j_gene: TRBJ1-1
abundance: few
v_gene: TRBV20-1
d_gene: -
CDR3nt: TGCAGTGCAAAGGGGCTAACTGAAGCTTTCTTT
CDR3aa: CSAKGLTEAFF

len: 15
j_gene: TRBJ1-2
abundance: -
v_gene: TRBV6-1
d_gene: -
CDR3nt: TGTGCCAGCAGTGAAGGATATACAGCGGGCTATGGCTACACCTTC
CDR3aa: CASSEGYTAGYGYTF

len: 13
j_gene: TRBJ2-5
abundance: -
v_gene: TRBV6-5
d_gene: TRBD2
CDR3nt: TGTGCCAGCAGTTACACGGGGGGAAAGACCCAGTACTTC
CDR3aa: CASSYTGGKTQYF

len: 16
j_gene: TRBJ2-7
abundance: -
v_gene: TRBV5-6
d_gene: TRBD2
CDR3nt: TGTGCCAGCAGCTTGCCAGGCCCTAGCGGGGGATACGAGCAGTACTTC
CDR3aa: CASSLPGPSGGYEQYF

len: 16
j_gene: TRBJ2-5
abundance: -
v_gene: TRBV19
d_gene: -
CDR3nt: TGTGCCAGTAGTTCCTACGGGGACACCGTCCAAGAGACCCAGTACTTC
CDR3aa: CASSSYGDTVQETQYF

len: 14
j_gene: TRBJ2-5
abundance: -
v_gene: TRBV6-1
d_gene: TRBD2
CDR3nt: TGTGCCAGCAGTGGGGGGGGAGGACAAGAGACCCAGTACTTC
CDR3aa: CASSGGGGQETQYF

len: 14
j_gene: TRBJ1-6
abundance: -
v_gene: TRBV6-4
d_gene: TRBD1
CDR3nt: TGTGCCAGCAGTCGTACAGGGGGCGACTCACCCCTCCACTTT
CDR3aa: CASSRTGGDSPLHF

len: 14
j_gene: TRBJ2-1
abundance: -
v_gene: TRBV7-2
d_gene: -
CDR3nt: TGTGCCAGCAGCGACTTTTTGGGGATGGATGAGCAGTTCTTC
CDR3aa: CASSDFLGMDEQFF

len: 16
j_gene: TRBJ2-5
abundance: -
v_gene: TRBV9
d_gene: TRBD2
CDR3nt: TGTGCCAGCAGCCCTTCCCTAGCGGACCGACAAGAGACCCAGTACTTC
CDR3aa: CASSPSLADRQETQYF

len: 13
j_gene: TRBJ2-7
abundance: -
v_gene: TRBV25-1
d_gene: -
CDR3nt: TGTGCCAGCAGTGAATGGACGGCCTACGAGCAGTACTTC
CDR3aa: CASSEWTAYEQYF

len: 14
j_gene: TRBJ1-1
abundance: -
v_gene: TRBV7-3
d_gene: TRBD1
CDR3nt: TGTGCCAGCAGCTTAAACAGGGGGGACGGTGAAGCTTTCTTT
CDR3aa: CASSLNRGDGEAFF

len: 15
j_gene: TRBJ2-3
abundance: once
v_gene: TRBV6-5
d_gene: TRBD1
CDR3nt: TGTGCCAGCAGTGCGCCGGGACAGGGGACAGATACGCAGTATTTT
CDR3aa: CASSAPGQGTDTQYF

len: 13
j_gene: TRBJ2-3
abundance: -
v_gene: TRBV4-2
d_gene: -
CDR3nt: TGTGCCAGCAGCCAGGGTTTTGCAGATACGCAGTATTTT
CDR3aa: CASSQGFADTQYF

len: 15
j_gene: TRBJ2-6
abundance: -
v_gene: TRBV6-5
d_gene: -
CDR3nt: TGTGCCAGCAGTTACCCCCGCTCTGGGGCCAACGTCCTGACTTTC
CDR3aa: CASSYPRSGANVLTF

len: 13
j_gene: TRBJ2-7
abundance: -
v_gene: TRBV6-1
d_gene: -
CDR3nt: TGTGCCACTCGGTCCCTTAAGAACTACGAGCAGTACTTC
CDR3aa: CATRSLKNYEQYF

len: 15
j_gene: TRBJ2-7
abundance: -
v_gene: TRBV19
d_gene: TRBD2
CDR3nt: TGTGCCAGTAGTATAAGACTAGCGGAGACCTACGAGCAGTACTTC
CDR3aa: CASSIRLAETYEQYF

len: 13
j_gene: TRBJ1-1
abundance: -
v_gene: TRBV18
d_gene: -
CDR3nt: TGTGCCAGCTCAGGTGGGGCTCGAAGGGAAGCTTTCTTT
CDR3aa: CASSGGARREAFF

len: 15
j_gene: TRBJ1-1
abundance: once
v_gene: TRBV9
d_gene: -
CDR3nt: TGTGCCAGCAGCGTAGATTACAGCCCCGCTGAGGAAGCTTTCTTT
CDR3aa: CASSVDYSPAEEAFF

len: 15
j_gene: TRBJ1-1
abundance: -
v_gene: TRBV19
d_gene: TRBD1
CDR3nt: TGTGCCAGTAGTAAGATGCACAGGGGGAACACTGAAGCTTTCTTT
CDR3aa: CASSKMHRGNTEAFF

len: 14
j_gene: TRBJ1-2
abundance: -
v_gene: TRBV6-6
d_gene: -
CDR3nt: TGTGCCAGCGCAGCAGGGGCGATTAACTATGGCTACACCTTC
CDR3aa: CASAAGAINYGYTF

len: 12
j_gene: TRBJ2-1
abundance: few
v_gene: TRBV27
d_gene: -
CDR3nt: TGTGCCAGCGGAAAGATCGCCAGTGAGCAGTTCTTC
CDR3aa: CASGKIASEQFF

len: 16
j_gene: TRBJ1-5
abundance: few
v_gene: TRBV28
d_gene: -
CDR3nt: TGTGCCAGCAGTTTTCGGGGGGGGGCACATCGTCAGCCCCAGCATTTT
CDR3aa: CASSFRGGAHRQPQHF

len: 13
j_gene: TRBJ1-3
abundance: -
v_gene: TRBV7-3
d_gene: -
CDR3nt: TGTGCCAGCAGCCGGGCCCCGGAAAACACCATATATTTT
CDR3aa: CASSRAPENTIYF

len: 14
j_gene: TRBJ1-6
abundance: -
v_gene: TRBV9
d_gene: -
CDR3nt: TGTGCCAGCAGCGTAGTCTCCTATAATTCACCCCTCCACTTT
CDR3aa: CASSVVSYNSPLHF

len: 15
j_gene: TRBJ1-3
abundance: once
v_gene: TRBV30
d_gene: -
CDR3nt: TGTGCCTGGCTCTCGGGAAGGGAGACTGGAAACACCATATATTTT
CDR3aa: CAWLSGRETGNTIYF

len: 11
j_gene: TRBJ2-5
abundance: -
v_gene: TRBV19
d_gene: -
CDR3nt: TGTGCCAGTAGTATGCAAGAGACCCAGTACTTC
CDR3aa: CASSMQETQYF

len: 12
j_gene: TRBJ1-6
abundance: -
v_gene: TRBV30
d_gene: -
CDR3nt: TGTGCCTGGACGGCAGATAATTCACCCCTCCACTTT
CDR3aa: CAWTADNSPLHF

len: 15
j_gene: TRBJ1-1
abundance: medium-sized
v_gene: TRBV7-9
d_gene: -
CDR3nt: TGTGCCAGCAGCGAAGGGTTGGAGGTCAGCGCTGAAGCTTTCTTT
CDR3aa: CASSEGLEVSAEAFF

len: 17
j_gene: TRBJ1-1
abundance: once
v_gene: TRBV14
d_gene: -
CDR3nt: TGTGCCAGCAGCCCCCGGCGAGGGCAGGGCGGAGGCACTGAAGCTTTCTTT
CDR3aa: CASSPRRGQGGGTEAFF

len: 15
j_gene: TRBJ1-1
abundance: -
v_gene: TRBV6-5
d_gene: -
CDR3nt: TGTGCCAGCAGTTACTCGCCGGGGGGAGGCACTGAAGCTTTCTTT
CDR3aa: CASSYSPGGGTEAFF

len: 16
j_gene: TRBJ2-7
abundance: few
v_gene: TRBV5-1
d_gene: TRBD1
CDR3nt: TGCGCCAGCAGCTTGGCCCCCAGGGGGCTTTCCTACGAGCAGTACTTC
CDR3aa: CASSLAPRGLSYEQYF

len: 16
j_gene: TRBJ1-2
abundance: -
v_gene: TRBV14
d_gene: -
CDR3nt: TGTGCCAGCAGCCAAGGCACCCTTGTCGCCGACTATGGCTACACCTTC
CDR3aa: CASSQGTLVADYGYTF

len: 14
j_gene: TRBJ1-1
abundance: few
v_gene: TRBV18
d_gene: -
CDR3nt: TGTGCCAGCTCACCCTCGACAGGGAACACTGAAGCTTTCTTT
CDR3aa: CASSPSTGNTEAFF

len: 14
j_gene: TRBJ2-7
abundance: -
v_gene: TRBV7-6
d_gene: TRBD1
CDR3nt: TGTGCCAGCAGCCCGGGACAGGGTATCGACGAGCAGTACTTC
CDR3aa: CASSPGQGIDEQYF

len: 15
j_gene: TRBJ2-5
abundance: -
v_gene: TRBV2
d_gene: TRBD1
CDR3nt: TGTGCCAGCAGGGACCGGGACAGGGAACAAGAGACCCAGTACTTC
CDR3aa: CASRDRDREQETQYF

len: 16
j_gene: TRBJ2-2
abundance: -
v_gene: TRBV10-3
d_gene: TRBD2
CDR3nt: TGTGCCATCAGTGACGGACTAGCGGGTGACACCGGGGAGCTGTTTTTT
CDR3aa: CAISDGLAGDTGELFF

len: 16
j_gene: TRBJ2-4
abundance: -
v_gene: TRBV18
d_gene: TRBD1
CDR3nt: TGTGCCAGCTCACCCGGGACAGGGTGGGCCAAAAACATTCAGTACTTC
CDR3aa: CASSPGTGWAKNIQYF

len: 13
j_gene: TRBJ1-1
abundance: -
v_gene: TRBV6-6
d_gene: -
CDR3nt: TGTGCCAGTCAGCTCTCCCAAAACACTGAAGCTTTCTTT
CDR3aa: CASQLSQNTEAFF